Following are 19 T cell receptor beta chains from one sample sequenced in a study of blood T cell repertoires in COVID-19. The method was immunoSEQ multiplex PCR; TCRdb's version includes in-frame clones alone and lacks a portion of them. The table includes roughly 120,000 clones, approximately 67% detected once. Sequenced input: peripheral blood. These receptors originate from a woman in her fifties or sixties with acute or convalescent COVID-19.

The chain combines TRBV9 with TRBJ2-2, with D maybe TRBD1 (5 bases). Germline V gene sequence: CDR1 SGDLS, CDR2 YYNGEE. This CDR3 spans 15 amino acids. V lost 4 bases, J lost 5 bases, and 15 bases lay in between. The CDR3 here is CASSTRRSGTGELFF. The CDR3 nucleotides read TGTGCCAGCAGCACTCGACGCTCAGGGACCGGGGAGCTGTTTTTT.

The chain uses TRBV12-3 or TRBV12-4 and TRBJ1-6; perhaps TRBD1 as D (5 bases). This CDR3 region has 12 residues. Trimming pared 8 bases from V and 10 bases from J, leaving 12 bases between. DNA of the CDR3: TGTGCCAGCGGGGCCGGTGGGTCACCCCTCCACTTT. Amino acid sequence: CASGAGGSPLHF.

This chain joins TRBV7-2 and TRBJ2-7, with a possible D match to TRBD2 (6 bases). Germline-derived CDR1 and CDR2 are SGHTA and FQGNSA. The CDR3 consists of 14 residues. The V gene lost 2 bases and the J gene lost 7 bases, with 15 bases spanning the gap. CDR3 loop: CASSLSWEVGEQYF. DNA for the CDR3: TGTGCCAGCAGCTTAAGTTGGGAGGTCGGGGAGCAGTACTTC.

This clone was observed a handful of times. The chain combines TRBV6-6 with TRBJ1-1; tentatively, D is TRBD1 (6 bases). Germline V CDR1 and CDR2: MNHNY, SVGAGI (reference sequence). V was clipped by 5 bases and J by 0 bases, with 16 bases between them. The CDR3 is 16 residues long. The chain's CDR3 is CASSIPLTGMNTEAFF. The CDR3 coding sequence is TGTGCCAGCAGTATCCCCCTTACAGGGATGAACACTGAAGCTTTCTTT.

This rearrangement joins TRBV5-4 to TRBJ1-4; 10 bases align to TRBD1. V dropped 3 bases and J dropped 6; count of bases not matched to a gene: 8. The CDR3 runs 16 residues. The V gene's germline CDR1 is SGHNT and CDR2 YYREEE (reference sequence). The CDR3 DNA reads TGTGCCAGCAGCTACAGGACAGGGGGGATTGATGAAAAACTGTTTTTT. Translation: CASSYRTGGIDEKLFF.

The gene calls are TRBV5-5 and TRBJ1-1, with 8 nucleotides matching TRBD1. The CDR3 is 14 residues long. With 7 bases clipped from V and 2 bases from J, the junction kept 7 bases outside the gene matches. Germline-derived CDR1 and CDR2 are SGHKS and YYEKEE (reference sequence). CDR3 in DNA: TGTGCCAGCCGGGGACAGGATATTAACACTGAAGCTTTCTTT. Translation: CASRGQDINTEAFF.

The rearrangement links TRBV12-3 or TRBV12-4 to TRBJ2-1, with unresolved D. The V and J ends lost 5 bases and 4 bases respectively, with 9 bases between them. CDR3 length equals 13 residues. CDR3 in amino acids: CASSLLLYNEQFF. The CDR3 DNA sequence: TGTGCCAGCAGTCTCCTCCTTTACAATGAGCAGTTCTTC.

This clone is a singleton in its sample. The rearrangement links TRBV7-2 to TRBJ1-5; D gene ambiguous. V gave up 1 base and J gave up 7 bases, with 14 bases separating them. The CDR3 is made up of 15 amino acids. Germline V gives CDR1 SGHTA, CDR2 FQGNSA. The CDR3 sequence is CASSLDVGAGQPQHF. Written as DNA, the CDR3 is TGTGCCAGCAGCTTAGATGTGGGCGCGGGACAGCCCCAGCATTTT.

There are many counts of this clone. The rearrangement joins TRBV3-1 (or the pseudogene TRBV3-2) to TRBJ2-7, with 9 bases that match TRBD2. CDR3 length: 17 amino acids. V lost 4 bases and J lost 0; bases outside the gene matches: 10. Germline CDR1 reads LGHDT; CDR2 reads YNNKEL (reference sequence). CDR3 loop: CASSPYSGGRASYEQYF. CDR3 sequence (DNA): TGTGCCAGCAGCCCCTACTCGGGCGGGAGGGCCTCCTACGAGCAGTACTTC.

The chain joins TRBV7-2 to TRBJ2-7; D perhaps matches TRBD2 (5 bases). This CDR3 contains 16 residues. The V gene lost 0 bases and the J gene lost 3 bases, with 15 bases spanning the gap. The germline V gene encodes CDR1 SGHTA and CDR2 FQGNSA. The CDR3 nucleotides read TGTGCCAGCAGCTTAGCGATGTCAGGTCGGGGCTACGAGCAGTACTTC. Encoded protein: CASSLAMSGRGYEQYF.

The genes are TRBV20-1 and TRBJ2-1, with D maybe TRBD2 (5 bases). Germline CDR1 is DFQATT and CDR2 is SNEGSKA (reference sequence). V dropped 0 bases and J dropped 15 bases, with 12 bases sitting between them. The CDR3 is 11 amino acids. CDR3 amino acids: CSARDRGNPFF. The CDR3 DNA follows: TGCAGTGCTAGAGATCGAGGGAATCCGTTCTTC.

The chain links TRBV24-1 to TRBJ2-3; TRBD1 matches at 7 bases. This CDR3 comprises 15 residues. Germline CDR1 reads KGHDR; CDR2 reads SFDVKD. With V trimmed by 4 bases and J by 1 base, 4 bases remained unmatched. CDR3 residues: CATSDYGQGTDTQYF. CDR3 coding DNA: TGTGCCACCAGTGACTACGGACAGGGCACAGATACGCAGTATTTT.

V gene TRBV5-1 combines with J gene TRBJ1-2, with 8 nucleotides matching TRBD1. There are 15 residues in the CDR3. Unmatched junction bases numbered 3, after V lost 0 bases and J lost 2 bases. The germline V gene encodes CDR1 SGHRS and CDR2 YFSETQ. The CDR3 coding sequence is TGCGCCAGCAGCTTGGGGACAGGGAGGAACTATGGCTACACCTTC. Its translation: CASSLGTGRNYGYTF.

The rearrangement uses TRBV9 and TRBJ2-3; 8 bases match TRBD1. The length of the CDR3 is 17 residues. Trimming at V came to 0 bases and at J to 4 bases, leaving 10 bases not matched to a gene. CDR1 and CDR2 from the germline V gene are SGDLS and YYNGEE. CDR3 DNA: TGTGCCAGCAGCGTAGTACCCCGGACAGGGTGGCCAGATACGCAGTATTTT. It yields the protein CASSVVPRTGWPDTQYF.

This chain links TRBV9 with TRBJ1-6, with 7 bases fitting TRBD1. J lost 5 bases, V lost 5 bases, and 7 bases had no gene match. This CDR3 region has 15 residues. The germline gives CDR1 SGDLS, CDR2 YYNGEE. CDR3 sequence reads: CASSRDSINNSPLHF. Written as DNA, the CDR3 is TGTGCCAGCAGTAGGGACAGCATCAATAATTCACCCCTCCACTTT.

V gene TRBV30 combines with J gene TRBJ1-2; 9 bases line up with TRBD1. After removal of 3 bases from V and 4 bases from J, the junction contained 9 bases not matched to a gene. Germline assignment: CDR1 GTSNPN and CDR2 SVGIG (reference sequence). The CDR3 consists of 15 residues. CDR3: CAWSISPGQGYGYTF. CDR3 DNA: TGTGCCTGGAGCATCTCCCCGGGACAGGGCTATGGCTACACCTTC.

The chain combines TRBV5-1 with TRBJ2-7; the match to TRBD1 covers 8 bases. V lost 7 bases and J lost 0; bases outside the gene matches: 6. Germline CDR1 is SGHRS and CDR2 is YFSETQ. The CDR3 has 14 amino acids. CDR3 nucleotide sequence: TGCGCCAGCGCGGACAGGGTGGGCTCCTACGAGCAGTACTTC. The encoded protein is CASADRVGSYEQYF.

In this sample, this clone turned up a few times. This chain joins TRBV9 and TRBJ2-3, with 9 nucleotides matching TRBD2. Germline trimming cut 6 bases from V and 4 bases from J; bases unmatched to any gene: 9. Germline assignment: CDR1 SGDLS and CDR2 YYNGEE. This CDR3 has 15 residues. The CDR3 DNA reads as TGTGCCAGCAACCCCCGCGGGGGGGCCTCAGATACGCAGTATTTT. This translates into CASNPRGGASDTQYF. The full variable domain, rest sourced from reference TRBV9 and TRBJ2-3, is DSGVTQTPKHLITATGQRVTLRCSPRSGDLSVYWYQQSLDQGLQFLIQYYNGEERAKGNILERFSAQQFPDLHSELNLSSLELGDSALYFCASNPRGGASDTQYFGPGTRLTVL.

This chain uses TRBV3-1 (or the pseudogene TRBV3-2) with TRBJ1-6; 10 positions agree with TRBD1. After removal of 1 base from V and 9 bases from J, the junction contained 3 bases not matched to a gene. This CDR3 is 15 amino acids long. Germline V lookup: CDR1 LGHDT, CDR2 YNNKEL (reference sequence). The CDR3 DNA sequence: TGTGCCAGCAGCCAAGGCGACAGGGGGCCTTCACCCCTCCACTTT. Amino acid sequence: CASSQGDRGPSPLHF.